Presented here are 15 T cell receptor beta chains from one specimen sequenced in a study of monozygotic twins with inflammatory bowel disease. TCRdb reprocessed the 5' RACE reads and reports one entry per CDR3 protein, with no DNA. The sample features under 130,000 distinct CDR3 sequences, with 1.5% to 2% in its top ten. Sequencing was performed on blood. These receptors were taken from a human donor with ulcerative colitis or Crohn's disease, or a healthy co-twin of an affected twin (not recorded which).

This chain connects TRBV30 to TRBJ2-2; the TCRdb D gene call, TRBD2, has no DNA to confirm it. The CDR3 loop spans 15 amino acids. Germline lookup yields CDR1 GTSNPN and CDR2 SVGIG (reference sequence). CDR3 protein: CAEATSGGGNGELFF.

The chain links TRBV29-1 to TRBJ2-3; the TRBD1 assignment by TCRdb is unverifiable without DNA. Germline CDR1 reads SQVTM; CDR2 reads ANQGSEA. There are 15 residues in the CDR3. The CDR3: CSVEVGGQDTDTQYF.

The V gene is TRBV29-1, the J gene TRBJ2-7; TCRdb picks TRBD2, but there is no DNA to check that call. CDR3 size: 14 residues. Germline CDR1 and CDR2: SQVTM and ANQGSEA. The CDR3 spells CSVNLAPQPYEQYF.

This CDR3 is CASRVSGVSNQPQHF. This rearrangement joins TRBV21-1 to TRBJ1-5. TRBV21-1 is a pseudogene. This CDR3 spans 15 amino acids.

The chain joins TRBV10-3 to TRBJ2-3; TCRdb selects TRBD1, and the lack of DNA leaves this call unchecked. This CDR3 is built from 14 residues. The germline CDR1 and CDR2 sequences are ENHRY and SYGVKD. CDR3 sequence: CAISVSGTGDTQYF.

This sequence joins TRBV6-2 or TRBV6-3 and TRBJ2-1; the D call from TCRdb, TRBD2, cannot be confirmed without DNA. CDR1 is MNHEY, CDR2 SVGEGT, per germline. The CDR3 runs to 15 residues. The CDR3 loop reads CASSKRAGGYNEQFF.

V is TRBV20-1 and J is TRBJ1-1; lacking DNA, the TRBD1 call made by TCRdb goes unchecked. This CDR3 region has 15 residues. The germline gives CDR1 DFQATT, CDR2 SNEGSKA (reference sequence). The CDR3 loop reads CSARETSGTGKEAFF.

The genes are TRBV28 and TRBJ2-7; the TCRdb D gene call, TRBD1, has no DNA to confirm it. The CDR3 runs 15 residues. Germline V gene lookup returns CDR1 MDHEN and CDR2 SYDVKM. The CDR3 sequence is CASRMDRNPSYEQYF.

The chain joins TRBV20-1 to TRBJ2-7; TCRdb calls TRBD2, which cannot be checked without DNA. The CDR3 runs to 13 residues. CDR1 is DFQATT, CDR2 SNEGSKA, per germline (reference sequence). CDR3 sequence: CSAGTSVTYEQYF.

The CDR3: CASSPGQGSNQPQHF. The chain recombines TRBV5-1 with TRBJ1-5; TCRdb selects TRBD1, and the lack of DNA leaves this call unchecked. Germline V gene sequence: CDR1 SGHRS, CDR2 YFSETQ. The CDR3 runs 15 residues.

The CDR3 loop is CSVEVRPYEQYF. The chain is built from TRBV29-1 and TRBJ2-7. The CDR3 contains 12 residues. The germline CDR1 and CDR2 sequences are SQVTM and ANQGSEA.

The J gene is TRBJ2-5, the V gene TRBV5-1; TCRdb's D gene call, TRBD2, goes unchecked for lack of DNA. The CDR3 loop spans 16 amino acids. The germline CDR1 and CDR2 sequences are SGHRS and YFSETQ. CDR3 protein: CASSLGLAVDQETQYF.

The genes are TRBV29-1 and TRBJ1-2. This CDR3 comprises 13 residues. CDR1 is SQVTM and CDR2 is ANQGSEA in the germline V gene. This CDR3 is CSVVFQSVSGYTF.

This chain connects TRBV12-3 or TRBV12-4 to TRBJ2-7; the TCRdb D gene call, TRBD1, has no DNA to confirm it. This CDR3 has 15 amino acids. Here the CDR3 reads CASSSLGQGAYEQYF.

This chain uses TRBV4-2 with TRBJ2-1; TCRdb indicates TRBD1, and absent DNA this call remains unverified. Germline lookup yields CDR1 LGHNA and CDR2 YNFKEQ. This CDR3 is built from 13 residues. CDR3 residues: CASNLGGSNEQFF.